Sequencing of this T cell receptor beta chain was carried out in a study of Graves' ophthalmopathy and Graves' hyperthyroidism. Study-level results: The study's model predicted ophthalmopathy progression at about 68% sensitivity and almost 75% specificity.

This clonotype occurred many times. No antigen is known for it. Amplifying from RNA transcripts, the study obtained TCR beta CDR3 regions. HTBI primers primed a first-round RT-PCR, and a second-round multiplex PCR followed. TCRdb independently ran MiXCR on the multiplex PCR reads; one entry per CDR3 protein. The data contain 300,000 or so distinct CDR3 sequences, 17% of them singletons. V lost 3 bases and J lost 0; bases outside the gene matches: 19. Germline CDR1 DFQATT, CDR2 SNEGSKA (reference sequence). This CDR3 has 19 residues. The sequenced material came from peripheral blood. The receptor was derived from an adult man with Graves' ophthalmopathy. V and J are TRBV20-1 and TRBJ2-5, with 7 bases matching TRBD2. The CDR3, as DNA: TGCAGTGCTAGTACCTATAGGACTAGTAAAGCAGTCCACCAAGAGACCCAGTACTTC. It encodes CSASTYRTSKAVHQETQYF.